The source of this T cell receptor beta chain is a study of CD8+ T cells in alopecia areata (dated by TCRdb to 2017 to 2018). Regarding the complete study: The treated patients took part in an open-label pilot trial in which moderate-to-severe alopecia areata was treated with oral tofacitinib at 5 to 10 mg twice daily. Tofacitinib was given for 6 to 18 months, followed by 6 months of follow-up off drug to assess delayed response and recurrence. Disease severity in treated patients was measured with the SALT score, which quantifies the percentage of affected scalp surface area. High-throughput TCRbeta sequencing was used to examine T cell clonal expansion in alopecia areata in both the C3H/HeJ mouse model and human patients. Human TCRbeta sequencing covered scalp tissue and sorted CD4+ and CD8+ peripheral blood T cells from patchy and totalis/universalis alopecia areata patients and healthy controls. Biopsies were taken from tofacitinib-treated patients at baseline and at 4 and 24 weeks of treatment, and a later scalp biopsy was taken in several of the tofacitinib-treated patients. Scalp clonality was compared among normal scalp (n=4), patchy alopecia areata scalp (n=8), and alopecia totalis/universalis scalp (n=8). RNA came from the PAXgene miRNA kit for fixed scalp, the miRNeasy kit for PBMCs, and the RNeasy kit for mouse skin. TCRbeta CDR3 regions were amplified by immunoSEQ multiplex PCR using 35 Vbeta forward and 13 Jbeta reverse primers. Broad study findings and their caveats: Tofacitinib significantly decreased scalp clonality and the number of expanded CD8+ clones among the top 100 scalp clones. The treated cohort was small, with a single nonresponder, so links between baseline CD8+ expansion and response need larger studies. Shared TCR sequences between patients were less evident than in mice, which may be partly attributable to HLA diversity in the patient population. Scalp TCR repertoire analysis is complicated because resident alphabeta T cells in normal human skin are also sequenced, whereas mouse skin is dominated by gammadelta T cells. Many expanded lesional clones were found to persist in scalp and blood during tofacitinib treatment, and relapse after treatment cessation may be partly explained by this persistence. Compared with normal scalp, lesional scalp had higher clonality and more expanded CD8+ clones, particularly in alopecia totalis/universalis, a pattern that suggests antigenic drive.

Of note for this clone: Its antigen remains unidentified. No qualities accompany the bases; no much larger clone lies one base away.

V loses 4 bases, J loses 12 bases, and the germline ends lie 21 bases apart. CDR1 and CDR2, per the germline V gene, are SQVTM and ANQGSEA. The CDR3, cysteine through phenylalanine, is 13 amino acids long. The only DNA kept is the CDR3, 39 bases in frame from the first base. The receptor library was made with the immunoSEQ multiplex PCR assay. To provide template for TCR sequencing, every sample had RNA extracted and reverse transcribed into cDNA. SuperScript III was used to make first-strand cDNA, primed with a 2:1 mix of oligo-dT and random hexamers. A synthetic immune receptor repertoire was used to assess amplification bias, and residual bias was removed computationally. Per the original workflow: Raw reads were preprocessed to remove errors, and CDR3 was defined according to IMGT conventions as the region from the conserved cysteine to phenylalanine. Clonality was computed by normalizing Shannon entropy by log2 of the number of productive unique TCRs and subtracting the result from 1. Whether each scalp clone was CD4 or CD8 was inferred by checking scalp TCRbeta sequences against the CD4 and CD8 repertoires from sorted blood. Sourced from immuneACCESS, this table was stored by TCRdb with only in-frame sequences that have V and J called. A share of the clones is absent; for the studies checked, an unresolved V gene accounts for under half, and the remainder has no known explanation. For V, J and clone size, that table is used; D and trimming come from the DNA. This sample lists fewer than 250,000 clones; around 60% were detected once. Roughly 0.67% of the sample lies in the top ten.

The sample's time point label, decoded: about 4 weeks on oral tofacitinib. In the paper's terms, the treatment or condition label means: oral pan-JAK inhibitor, 5-10 mg twice daily. Lesional scalp punch biopsies and peripheral blood were obtained from alopecia areata patients. PBMCs were isolated by density centrifugation and stained for CD3, CD4 and CD8, and CD4+ and CD8+ T cells were sorted on a FACSAria. The sequencing here drew on CD4+ T cells sorted from blood, taken at week 4, from a patient treated with tofacitinib. This receptor was obtained from a human donor with alopecia areata. The rearrangement combines TRBV29-1 with TRBJ1-2; no D gene can be assigned with confidence. The CDR3 reads CSVAAGKVLGNTF. The nucleotide sequence is given as TGCAGCGTTGCCGCCGGCAAGGTCCTGGGTAACACCTTC.